These 28 T cell receptor beta chains came from one sample sequenced in a study of T cell changes during pregnancy in multiple sclerosis. Generated by immunoSEQ multiplex PCR, the TCRdb table keeps only in-frame clones and is missing some. This sample carries 90,000 or so clones, approximately 90% of them seen once, and the ten largest clones take around 0.93%. The sequences come from peripheral blood, collected before pregnancy. These receptor sequences come from a female donor with multiple sclerosis, enrolled in a pregnancy study.

This chain connects TRBV7-9 to TRBJ2-7; possible D gene TRBD2, 5 bases. The CDR3 consists of 15 residues. The germline gives CDR1 SEHNR, CDR2 FQNEAQ (reference sequence). With 0 bases removed from V and 3 bases from J, the gap between germline ends came to 12 bases. The CDR3: CASSLAEVGLYEQYF. Here the CDR3 DNA reads TGTGCCAGCAGCTTAGCGGAGGTGGGTCTCTACGAGCAGTACTTC. Full variable domain (missing parts from reference TRBV7-9 and TRBJ2-7): DTGVSQNPRHKITKRGQNVTFRCDPISEHNRLYWYRQTLGQGPEFLTYFQNEAQLEKSRLLSDRFSAERPKGSFSTLEIQRTEQGDSAMYLCASSLAEVGLYEQYFGPGTRLTVT.

V is TRBV29-1 and J is TRBJ2-1, with TRBD2 as a possible D gene (5 bases). Germline V gives CDR1 SQVTM, CDR2 ANQGSEA. V was cut by 0 bases and J by 7 bases, with 13 bases left in between. CDR3 length: 14 amino acids. The CDR3 is CSVEELPRGNEQFF. DNA for the CDR3: TGCAGCGTTGAAGAGCTTCCTCGGGGTAATGAGCAGTTCTTC.

The J gene is TRBJ1-6, the V gene TRBV5-1, with TRBD1 as a possible D gene (6 bases). Trimming took off 0 bases at V and 7 bases at J, with 8 bases between the two ends. The CDR3 contains 14 residues. Germline loops: CDR1 SGHRS, CDR2 YFSETQ. The CDR3 spells CASSLEGTNSPLHF. DNA for the CDR3: TGCGCCAGCAGCTTGGAAGGGACAAATTCACCCCTCCACTTT. Filled out from reference TRBV5-1 and TRBJ1-6, the complete variable domain reads KAGVTQTPRYLIKTRGQQVTLSCSPISGHRSVSWYQQTPGQGLQFLFEYFSETQRNKGNFPGRFSGRQFSNSRSEMNVSTLELGDSALYLCASSLEGTNSPLHFGNGTRLTVT.

The chain couples TRBV19 to TRBJ1-2; 8 nucleotides match TRBD1. CDR1 and CDR2 (germline): LNHDA, SQIVND (reference sequence). The CDR3 totals 15 residues. V gave up 5 bases and J gave up 5 bases; unmatched junction bases: 10. DNA of the CDR3: TGTGCCAGTAGTCTAGGACAGGGCATAGGTTATGGCTACACCTTC. Translation: CASSLGQGIGYGYTF.

This chain uses TRBV5-1 with TRBJ2-2, with D possibly being TRBD1 (6 bases). V lost 4 bases, J lost 5 bases, and 12 bases lay in between. Germline lookup yields CDR1 SGHRS and CDR2 YFSETQ. The CDR3 has 14 residues. This CDR3 reads CASSDRIVTGELFF. As DNA, the CDR3 is TGCGCCAGCAGCGACAGGATAGTGACCGGGGAGCTGTTTTTT.

This chain uses TRBV11-2 with TRBJ2-7; TRBD1 might be the D (6 bases). With 0 bases removed from V and 4 bases from J, the gap between germline ends came to 10 bases. The CDR3 loop spans 14 amino acids. Germline V gene sequence: CDR1 SGHAT, CDR2 FQNNGV. CDR3 coding DNA: TGTGCCAGCAGCTTAGATCCGACAGGTTACGAGCAGTACTTC. Its translation is CASSLDPTGYEQYF.

This clone was observed once. The chain couples TRBV7-9 to TRBJ2-7, with D possibly being TRBD1 (6 bases). V lost 1 base to trimming and J lost 7 bases, with 8 bases between them. This CDR3 comprises 12 residues. Germline lookup yields CDR1 SEHNR and CDR2 FQNEAQ (reference sequence). For the CDR3, the DNA is TGTGCCAGCAGCTTAGGAAGGGGGGAGCAGTACTTC. Protein product: CASSLGRGEQYF.

This chain uses TRBV25-1 with TRBJ2-1, with TRBD1 as a possible D gene (6 bases). The V gene's germline CDR1 is MGHDK and CDR2 SYGVNS. This CDR3 spans 14 amino acids. Trimming took 0 bases from V and 4 from J, leaving 7 bases between them. The CDR3 region is CASSEYTGYNEQFF. CDR3 nucleotide sequence: TGTGCCAGCAGTGAATATACAGGGTACAATGAGCAGTTCTTC.

As DNA, the CDR3 is TGTGCCAGCAGACTAACAGGGGTACCCTACGAGCAGTACTTC. As protein: CASRLTGVPYEQYF. This rearrangement joins TRBV6-1 to TRBJ2-7; TRBD1 matches at 7 bases. The J segment lost 2 bases and the V segment lost 6 bases, leaving 7 bases of the junction unmatched. The germline CDR1 and CDR2 sequences are MNHNS and SASEGT. CDR3 length: 14 residues.

The chain has TRBV28 and TRBJ2-7; D possibly corresponds to TRBD1 (5 bases). The CDR3 loop spans 13 amino acids. The V and J ends lost 3 bases and 3 bases respectively, with 9 bases between them. Germline CDR1 is MDHEN and CDR2 is SYDVKM. Here the CDR3 DNA reads TGTGCCAGCAGTTTGGAGCAGGGCTACGAGCAGTACTTC. Translation gives CASSLEQGYEQYF.

The chain recombines TRBV7-2 with TRBJ2-2, with TRBD1 matching 7 bases. Looked up from germline, CDR1 is SGHTA and CDR2 is FQGNSA. V gave up 2 bases and J gave up 6 bases; unmatched junction bases: 6. This CDR3 is built from 15 residues. CDR3 protein: CASSLNRGSSGELFF. The CDR3 DNA sequence: TGTGCCAGCAGCTTAAACAGGGGCTCATCCGGGGAGCTGTTTTTT.

This chain links TRBV7-9 with TRBJ2-1; D unclear. Trimming took off 1 base at V and 6 bases at J, with 10 bases between the two ends. Germline lookup yields CDR1 SEHNR and CDR2 FQNEAQ (reference sequence). The CDR3 extends over 14 amino acids. The CDR3, as DNA: TGTGCCAGCAGCTTAGGTGCGGATTTCAATGAGCAGTTCTTC. Translated: CASSLGADFNEQFF.

V and J are TRBV19 and TRBJ1-2, with 8 nucleotides matching TRBD1. V lost 7 bases and J lost 2; bases outside the gene matches: 9. This CDR3 has 15 amino acids. The germline CDR1 and CDR2 sequences are LNHDA and SQIVND (reference sequence). The CDR3 region has the DNA TGTGCCAGTACCATAGGACAGGGTCTGAACTATGGCTACACCTTC. It yields the protein CASTIGQGLNYGYTF.

The rearrangement joins TRBV20-1 to TRBJ1-1, with D uncertain. CDR1 and CDR2 from the germline V gene are DFQATT and SNEGSKA (reference sequence). V dropped 2 bases and J dropped 5 bases, with 6 bases sitting between them. The CDR3 totals 11 residues. The CDR3 is CSARIPTEAFF. The DNA of the CDR3 is TGCAGTGCTAGAATCCCGACTGAAGCTTTCTTT.

This chain connects TRBV5-1 to TRBJ2-7; D may be TRBD2 (6 bases). This CDR3 spans 14 amino acids. Trimming removed 3 bases from V and 0 bases from J, with 10 bases in between. Germline assignment: CDR1 SGHRS and CDR2 YFSETQ. CDR3 in DNA: TGCGCCAGCAGCTCTGGGGGGACCTCCTACGAGCAGTACTTC. Translating gives CASSSGGTSYEQYF.

The gene calls are TRBV30 and TRBJ2-2, with TRBD2 identical over 14 bases. Looked up from germline, CDR1 is GTSNPN and CDR2 is SVGIG (reference sequence). The CDR3 length is 20 residues. The V and J ends lost 2 bases and 6 bases, in that order; junction bases with no gene match: 17. The chain's CDR3 is CAWSPPGPGLAGAAAGELFF. CDR3 sequence (DNA): TGTGCCTGGAGTCCCCCAGGGCCGGGACTAGCGGGAGCGGCTGCCGGGGAGCTGTTTTTT. The full variable domain, its missing parts supplied by reference TRBV30 and TRBJ2-2, is SQTIHQWPATLVQPVGSPLSLECTVEGTSNPNLYWYRQAAGRGLQLLFYSVGIGQISSEVPQNLSASRPQDRQFILSSKKLLLSDSGFYLCAWSPPGPGLAGAAAGELFFGEGSRLTVL.

The chain couples TRBV6-1 to TRBJ2-1; 7 positions agree with TRBD2. The junction had 8 bases not matched to a gene; V was cut back by 5 bases and J by 4 bases. CDR1 and CDR2 (germline): MNHNS, SASEGT. This CDR3 comprises 15 residues. Here the CDR3 DNA reads TGTGCCAGCAGTTCATACGGGACTACTTACAATGAGCAGTTCTTC. It translates to CASSSYGTTYNEQFF.

In its sample, this clone was seen a few times. The CDR3: CASISNTEAFF. CDR3 coding DNA: TGTGCCAGTATAAGCAACACTGAAGCTTTCTTT. J is TRBJ1-1 and V is TRBV19; D is unclear. V was shortened by 7 bases and J by 2 bases, with 5 bases between the two germline ends. The CDR3 totals 11 residues. From germline, CDR1 is LNHDA and CDR2 SQIVND (reference sequence).

V gene TRBV4-1 combines with J gene TRBJ1-1; D is uncertain. The V end was cut by 1 base, the J end by 5 bases, with 14 bases between. The germline V gene encodes CDR1 MGHRA and CDR2 YSYEKL. The CDR3 runs 15 residues. CDR3 in amino acids: CASSQARSGETEAFF. The CDR3 DNA reads TGCGCCAGCAGCCAAGCCCGCTCCGGAGAAACTGAAGCTTTCTTT.

The chain employs TRBV5-4 and TRBJ2-3; TRBD2 agrees at 9 bases. The CDR3 spans 19 residues. Trimming cost V 0 bases and J 0 bases; bases outside gene matches: 11. CDR1 SGHNT and CDR2 YYREEE come from the germline V gene (reference sequence). CDR3 in amino acids: CASSLGLAATYTSTDTQYF. The CDR3 coding sequence is TGTGCCAGCAGCTTGGGACTAGCGGCCACCTACACTAGCACAGATACGCAGTATTTT.

This rearrangement joins TRBV15 to TRBJ1-5; maybe TRBD1 (6 bases). This CDR3 is built from 17 residues. The germline V and J ends were trimmed by 0 bases and 1 base, with 13 bases remaining between them. CDR1 is LNHNV and CDR2 is YYDKDF in the germline V gene (reference sequence). The CDR3 DNA reads as TGTGCCACCAGCAGAGATGTGGGGGCTGTCAGCAATCAGCCCCAGCATTTT. Its protein product is CATSRDVGAVSNQPQHF.

The chain couples TRBV15 to TRBJ2-7; 8 positions agree with TRBD1. CDR3 length: 14 amino acids. The V and J ends lost 3 bases and 1 base, in that order; junction bases with no gene match: 2. The germline gives CDR1 LNHNV, CDR2 YYDKDF (reference sequence). Written as DNA, the CDR3 is TGTGCCACCAGCAGGACAGGGGTTTCCTACGAGCAGTACTTC. Amino acids: CATSRTGVSYEQYF.

The rearrangement links TRBV7-2 to TRBJ2-1, with 7 nucleotides matching TRBD1. Per germline, CDR1 SGHTA and CDR2 FQGNSA. V lost 3 bases, J lost 7 bases, and 12 bases stayed unmatched. This CDR3 has 16 amino acids. The CDR3 DNA is TGTGCCAGCAGCTTTAGATTTGGACAGGATGGGAATGAGCAGTTCTTC. It is translated as CASSFRFGQDGNEQFF.

The table lists this clone with a few counts. This chain links TRBV14 with TRBJ2-7; TRBD1 is a possible D gene (5 bases). This CDR3 region has 12 residues. The germline CDR1 and CDR2 sequences are SGHDN and FVKESK. V was clipped by 4 bases and J by 10 bases, with 14 bases between them. The CDR3 DNA reads as TGTGCCAGCAGCCCTAAAGGGGCGCGTCAGTACTTC. This sequence encodes CASSPKGARQYF.

This clone was picked up one time. This chain joins TRBV19 and TRBJ2-5, with TRBD1 identical over 7 bases. CDR1 LNHDA and CDR2 SQIVND come from the germline V gene (reference sequence). The CDR3 spans 18 residues. The trim removed 4 bases at V and 5 bases at J, leaving 19 bases unmatched. As DNA, the CDR3 is TGTGCCAGTAGTACCCAATCCGACAGGGAATGGCCCCGGGAGACCCAGTACTTC. This gives the protein CASSTQSDREWPRETQYF.

This clone appeared a single time. The gene calls are TRBV19 and TRBJ2-7; TRBD2 is a possible D gene (7 bases). Deletions cut 3 bases from V and 4 bases from J, with 16 bases between. The germline V gene encodes CDR1 LNHDA and CDR2 SQIVND (reference sequence). This CDR3 has 15 amino acids. The CDR3 nucleotides are TGTGCCAGTAGTATCATCGGGGGGCCGGAATACGAGCAGTACTTC. Translation gives CASSIIGGPEYEQYF. The full variable domain, completed using reference TRBV19 and TRBJ2-7, is DGGITQSPKYLFRKEGQNVTLSCEQNLNHDAMYWYRQDPGQGLRLIYYSQIVNDFQKGDIAEGYSVSREKKESFPLTVTSAQKNPTAFYLCASSIIGGPEYEQYFGPGTRLTVT.

This chain links TRBV7-2 with TRBJ2-3; 12 bases map to TRBD1. This CDR3 contains 16 residues. V lost 1 base, J lost 4 bases, and 3 bases stayed unmatched. CDR1 and CDR2 from the germline V gene are SGHTA and FQGNSA. The CDR3 spells CASSLGDRGRADTQYF. The CDR3 bases are TGTGCCAGCAGCTTAGGGGACAGGGGGCGCGCAGATACGCAGTATTTT.

The rearrangement uses TRBV5-1 and TRBJ2-2; 7 positions match TRBD1. J lost 5 bases, V lost 1 base, and 5 bases had no gene match. The CDR3 spans 15 residues. Germline lookup yields CDR1 SGHRS and CDR2 YFSETQ. The CDR3 is CASSLRQGRTGELFF. The DNA for the CDR3 is TGCGCCAGCAGCTTGCGACAGGGTAGGACCGGGGAGCTGTTTTTT.